Listed below are T cell receptor beta chains from one sample, sequenced in a study of blood T cell repertoires in COVID-19. Data came from immunoSEQ multiplex PCR; TCRdb stores just in-frame clones and leaves some out. The sample holds about 140,000 clones; around four fifths are singletons and the top ten take roughly 4%. The specimen was peripheral blood. Every receptor here comes from a woman of 80 years or more with acute or convalescent COVID-19. The CDR3 runs from the conserved cysteine through the conserved F or W. Fields, in order: D gene, V gene, J gene, clone size, CDR3 DNA, CDR3 protein. D genes are given only for firm matches. Only some rows state a clone size, as once, few, many or a class for expanded clones.

d_call: NA
v_call: TRBV27
j_call: TRBJ2-7
clone_size: NA
cdr3_nt: TGTGCCAGCAGTTTTCTCGGCTACGAGCAGTACTTC
cdr3_aa: CASSFLGYEQYF

d_call: NA
v_call: TRBV5-1
j_call: TRBJ1-2
clone_size: NA
cdr3_nt: TGCGCCAGCAGCTTGGAAAGCAGGGAAGGCTACACCTTC
cdr3_aa: CASSLESREGYTF

d_call: NA
v_call: TRBV29-1
j_call: TRBJ2-3
clone_size: NA
cdr3_nt: TGCAGCGTTGAGGGCGGCACAGATACGCAGTATTTT
cdr3_aa: CSVEGGTDTQYF

d_call: TRBD1
v_call: TRBV5-6
j_call: TRBJ2-1
clone_size: NA
cdr3_nt: TGTGCCAGCAGCTTACGAGAGTGGGGACAGTTGCAGTTCTTC
cdr3_aa: CASSLREWGQLQFF

d_call: TRBD1
v_call: TRBV28
j_call: TRBJ2-1
clone_size: once
cdr3_nt: TGTGCCAGCAGGCGACACGGACAGGGCGAGCAGTTCTTC
cdr3_aa: CASRRHGQGEQFF

d_call: NA
v_call: TRBV11-2
j_call: TRBJ2-7
clone_size: NA
cdr3_nt: TGTGCCAGCAGCTTAGGCTACGTGAATGTCAACTACGAGCAGTACTTC
cdr3_aa: CASSLGYVNVNYEQYF

d_call: NA
v_call: TRBV7-9
j_call: TRBJ2-3
clone_size: few
cdr3_nt: TGTGCCAGCAGCTTAAACGGGGGTTGGTCGCAGTATTTT
cdr3_aa: CASSLNGGWSQYF

d_call: NA
v_call: TRBV7-8
j_call: TRBJ2-2
clone_size: NA
cdr3_nt: TGTGCCAGCAGCTTCTTTTCTCCCGGGGAGCTGTTTTTT
cdr3_aa: CASSFFSPGELFF

d_call: TRBD1
v_call: TRBV7-3
j_call: TRBJ2-3
clone_size: NA
cdr3_nt: TGTGCCAGCAGCTCGACGGGACAGGGTTCTACGCAGTATTTT
cdr3_aa: CASSSTGQGSTQYF

d_call: TRBD2
v_call: TRBV3-1/TRBV3-2
j_call: TRBJ2-1
clone_size: once
cdr3_nt: TGTGCCAGCAGCCATCAGACTAGCGGAACACTTTACAATGAGCAGTTCTTC
cdr3_aa: CASSHQTSGTLYNEQFF

d_call: TRBD2
v_call: TRBV6-5
j_call: TRBJ2-1
clone_size: few
cdr3_nt: TGTGCCAGCCCGGCCGGAGCGGGAGTCTACAATGAGCAGTTCTTC
cdr3_aa: CASPAGAGVYNEQFF

d_call: NA
v_call: TRBV12-3/TRBV12-4
j_call: TRBJ1-2
clone_size: NA
cdr3_nt: TGTGCCAGCAGTACCGTGGGGGGTGGTGGCTACACCTTC
cdr3_aa: CASSTVGGGGYTF

d_call: NA
v_call: TRBV27
j_call: TRBJ2-2
clone_size: once
cdr3_nt: TGTGCCAGCAGTTTGAAGGGGGTGCACACCGGGGAGCTGTTTTTT
cdr3_aa: CASSLKGVHTGELFF

d_call: NA
v_call: TRBV5-5
j_call: TRBJ2-7
clone_size: few
cdr3_nt: TGTGCCAGCAGCTTGTCGTTGACGGGGTTATACGAGCAGTACTTC
cdr3_aa: CASSLSLTGLYEQYF

d_call: NA
v_call: TRBV2
j_call: TRBJ1-2
clone_size: NA
cdr3_nt: TGTGCCAGCAGTGGACTAGATGGCTACACCTTC
cdr3_aa: CASSGLDGYTF

d_call: TRBD1
v_call: TRBV7-8
j_call: TRBJ1-4
clone_size: NA
cdr3_nt: TGTGCCAGCAGCCCCGGGACAGGGGGCGTAGTTTTTAATGAAAAACTGTTTTTT
cdr3_aa: CASSPGTGGVVFNEKLFF

d_call: TRBD2
v_call: TRBV7-9
j_call: TRBJ2-1
clone_size: NA
cdr3_nt: TGTGCCAGCAGCCCCTGGGGTTCTAGCGGGAGGGATGAGCAGTTCTTC
cdr3_aa: CASSPWGSSGRDEQFF

d_call: NA
v_call: TRBV27
j_call: TRBJ2-5
clone_size: NA
cdr3_nt: TGTGCCAGCAGTCAATACAGGGCCTACCAAGAGACCCAGTACTTC
cdr3_aa: CASSQYRAYQETQYF

d_call: TRBD2
v_call: TRBV18
j_call: TRBJ2-7
clone_size: NA
cdr3_nt: TGTGCCAGCTCACCTGGGGTCGGGGGGAACCCCTACGAGCAGTACTTC
cdr3_aa: CASSPGVGGNPYEQYF

d_call: TRBD1
v_call: TRBV7-9
j_call: TRBJ2-1
clone_size: NA
cdr3_nt: TGTGCCAGCAGCCTCAGGGGGCTGGAGGACAATGAGCAGTTCTTC
cdr3_aa: CASSLRGLEDNEQFF

d_call: TRBD1
v_call: TRBV5-1
j_call: TRBJ2-7
clone_size: NA
cdr3_nt: TGCGCCAGCAGCACCGGACAGGGAAGGTCCTACGAGCAGTACTTC
cdr3_aa: CASSTGQGRSYEQYF

d_call: NA
v_call: TRBV6-5
j_call: TRBJ1-5
clone_size: NA
cdr3_nt: TGTGCCAGCAATACGCCCCCAGGGGTCAATCAGCCCCAGCATTTT
cdr3_aa: CASNTPPGVNQPQHF

d_call: TRBD2
v_call: TRBV20-1
j_call: TRBJ2-4
clone_size: NA
cdr3_nt: TGCAGTGCTAGTCCCGGGACTAGCGGGAGTGACATTCAGTACTTC
cdr3_aa: CSASPGTSGSDIQYF

d_call: TRBD2
v_call: TRBV4-1
j_call: TRBJ2-5
clone_size: NA
cdr3_nt: TGCGCCAGCAGACGAGCGGGGGGACAAGAGACCCAGTACTTC
cdr3_aa: CASRRAGGQETQYF

d_call: NA
v_call: TRBV4-1
j_call: TRBJ1-1
clone_size: NA
cdr3_nt: TGCGCCAGCAGCCCTCAAGGGGTCGGTCGAGCTTTCTTT
cdr3_aa: CASSPQGVGRAFF

d_call: NA
v_call: TRBV14
j_call: TRBJ2-2
clone_size: NA
cdr3_nt: TGTGCCAGCAGCCCCACAGGGAGACCGAACACCGGGGAGCTGTTTTTT
cdr3_aa: CASSPTGRPNTGELFF

d_call: NA
v_call: TRBV7-9
j_call: TRBJ2-5
clone_size: NA
cdr3_nt: TGTGCCAGCAGCCCCCGGACTACACAGGAGACCCAGTACTTC
cdr3_aa: CASSPRTTQETQYF

d_call: TRBD1
v_call: TRBV18
j_call: TRBJ1-2
clone_size: NA
cdr3_nt: TGTGCCAGCTCACTGGGGACAGGGAGCTATGGCTACACCTTC
cdr3_aa: CASSLGTGSYGYTF